The 29 T cell receptor beta chains given below trace back to one sample, sequenced in a study of tumor T cells in aggressive B-cell lymphoma. The method was immunoSEQ multiplex PCR; TCRdb's version includes in-frame clones alone and lacks a portion of them. Of more than 950 clones detected, 86% appear once; the ten largest clones hold 15%. The sample consisted of tumor tissue. All receptors derive from an adult with diffuse large B cell lymphoma.

V usage is TRBV19 and J usage is TRBJ1-4; D uncertain. Germline V lookup: CDR1 LNHDA, CDR2 SQIVND (reference sequence). Trimming cost V 7 bases and J 5 bases, with 5 bases left between them. The CDR3 spans 11 residues. In DNA, the CDR3 is TGTGCCAGTAAGAGGAATGAAAAACTGTTTTTT. This gives the protein CASKRNEKLFF.

Note on this clone: The junction does not match germline at one end; this may be a read error. The chain links TRBV5-4 to TRBJ2-3; TRBD2 aligns across 8 bases. In germline, CDR1 is SGHNT, CDR2 YYREEE (reference sequence). CDR3 size: 15 residues. CDR3 loop: CAGSSPGGARDTQYF. The CDR3 DNA reads as TGTGCCGGCAGCAGTCCGGGGGGGGCACGAGATACGCAGTATTTT.

J is TRBJ1-2 and V is TRBV19; D gene ambiguous. The germline gives CDR1 LNHDA, CDR2 SQIVND (reference sequence). With 6 bases removed from V and 3 bases from J, the gap between germline ends came to 11 bases. The CDR3 totals 13 residues. The CDR3 here is CASSITEDYGYTF. In DNA, the CDR3 is TGTGCCAGTAGCATCACAGAAGACTATGGCTACACCTTC. Full variable domain (remainder filled in from reference TRBV19 and TRBJ1-2): DGGITQSPKYLFRKEGQNVTLSCEQNLNHDAMYWYRQDPGQGLRLIYYSQIVNDFQKGDIAEGYSVSREKKESFPLTVTSAQKNPTAFYLCASSITEDYGYTFGSGTRLTVV.

This CDR3 reads CSVPGLAEHNEQFF. The CDR3 bases are TGCAGCGTTCCGGGACTAGCGGAGCACAATGAGCAGTTCTTC. V usage is TRBV29-1 and J usage is TRBJ2-1, with TRBD2 matching over 11 bases. Trimming removed 5 bases from V and 5 bases from J; junction bases left unmatched: 5. Looked up from germline, CDR1 is SQVTM and CDR2 is ANQGSEA. The length of the CDR3 is 14 residues.

This clone has only a few counts. The J gene is TRBJ1-2, the V gene TRBV10-3; the D gene is possibly TRBD1 (5 bases). The ends were cut back, 7 bases at V and 8 bases at J, with 14 bases in the middle. The CDR3 covers 12 residues. CDR1 is ENHRY, CDR2 SYGVKD, per germline. The CDR3 here is CAIMGGARGYTF. The CDR3 DNA is TGTGCCATCATGGGCGGGGCGAGAGGCTACACCTTC.

The rearrangement uses TRBV25-1 and TRBJ2-1; D gene uncertain. Looked up from germline, CDR1 is MGHDK and CDR2 is SYGVNS. Trimming pared 1 base from V and 7 bases from J, leaving 14 bases between. This CDR3 has 15 amino acids. CDR3 protein: CASSELGGVANEQFF. CDR3 nucleotides: TGTGCCAGCAGTGAATTAGGTGGAGTCGCGAATGAGCAGTTCTTC.

This clone was observed a handful of times. The chain is built from TRBV5-4 and TRBJ1-5; perhaps TRBD1 as D (6 bases). V was shortened by 2 bases and J by 4 bases, with 10 bases between the two germline ends. The length of the CDR3 is 14 residues. Germline loops: CDR1 SGHNT, CDR2 YYREEE (reference sequence). The CDR3 sequence: CASSLAGVNQPQHF. The CDR3 coding sequence is TGTGCCAGCAGCTTAGCAGGGGTAAATCAGCCCCAGCATTTT.

The genes are TRBV5-5 and TRBJ2-7, with 9 bases lining up with TRBD1. With V trimmed by 1 base and J by 2 bases, 13 bases remained unmatched. Germline CDR1 reads SGHKS; CDR2 reads YYEKEE (reference sequence). The length of the CDR3 is 18 residues. CDR3 DNA sequence: TGTGCCAGCAGCTTGTATAGAAGCGACAGGGGGATTACCTACGAGCAGTACTTC. It translates to CASSLYRSDRGITYEQYF.

The chain combines TRBV19 with TRBJ2-4; 7 nucleotides line up with TRBD2. The CDR3 runs to 13 residues. Germline lookup yields CDR1 LNHDA and CDR2 SQIVND (reference sequence). This CDR3 is CASGGFGGNIQYF. CDR3 in DNA: TGTGCTTCCGGGGGGTTTGGAGGAAACATTCAGTACTTC.

This chain connects TRBV19 to TRBJ2-3, with TRBD2 matching over 8 bases. Per the germline V gene, CDR1 is LNHDA and CDR2 is SQIVND (reference sequence). The CDR3 spans 13 residues. V was pared by 6 bases and J by 6 bases, with 5 bases of the junction left unmatched. This CDR3 is CASRPGTSDTQYF. The CDR3 region has the DNA TGTGCCAGTAGACCCGGGACTAGTGATACGCAGTATTTT.

V is TRBV15 and J is TRBJ2-5, with D tentatively TRBD2 (6 bases). This CDR3 contains 13 residues. The germline V and J ends were trimmed by 6 bases and 5 bases, with 13 bases remaining between them. The germline V gene has CDR1 LNHNV and CDR2 YYDKDF (reference sequence). The CDR3 DNA reads TGTGCCACCAGGGAGGGCCTGCAGGAGACCCAGTACTTC. It is translated as CATREGLQETQYF.

The V and J genes are TRBV5-6 and TRBJ1-5, with 8 bases fitting TRBD1. Trimming at V came to 2 bases and at J to 7 bases, leaving 8 bases not matched to a gene. This CDR3 is built from 15 residues. Germline CDR1 is SGHDT and CDR2 is YYEEEE. The CDR3 DNA reads TGTGCCAGCAGCTTTGGGCAGGGGGCGAGCCAGCCCCAGCATTTT. It translates to CASSFGQGASQPQHF.

This sequence joins TRBV5-1 and TRBJ1-2; TRBD1 agrees at 7 bases. Germline V gives CDR1 SGHRS, CDR2 YFSETQ. The CDR3 is 13 amino acids. V lost 0 bases, J lost 8 bases, and 4 bases stayed unmatched. For the CDR3, the DNA is TGCGCCAGCAGCTTGGAGACAGGGCACGGCTACACCTTC. Translated, it gives CASSLETGHGYTF.

This chain links TRBV9 with TRBJ2-3; 10 nucleotides match TRBD1. The trim removed 0 bases at V and 1 base at J, leaving 2 bases unmatched. The CDR3 is 16 amino acids. Germline CDR1 and CDR2: SGDLS and YYNGEE. In nucleotides, the CDR3 is TGTGCCAGCAGCGTAGTTGGGACAGGGGGCACAGATACGCAGTATTTT. Its translation is CASSVVGTGGTDTQYF.

The chain couples TRBV5-1 to TRBJ2-1, with a weak D call TRBD2 (5 bases). Deletions cut 4 bases from V and 9 bases from J, with 17 bases between. The germline V gene has CDR1 SGHRS and CDR2 YFSETQ. The CDR3 is made up of 14 amino acids. The CDR3 is CASSLTEAGGEQFF. The CDR3 nucleotides are TGCGCCAGCAGCCTCACGGAGGCTGGCGGTGAGCAGTTCTTC.

V usage is TRBV5-1 and J usage is TRBJ2-7; 10 bases map to TRBD1. The CDR3 loop spans 16 amino acids. Losses at the gene ends were 3 bases for V and 3 bases for J; bases not matched to a gene: 9. CDR1 is SGHRS and CDR2 is YFSETQ in the germline V gene. The CDR3 DNA reads as TGCGCCAGCAGCTCGTTTGGGACAGGGGAGAACTACGAGCAGTACTTC. This codes for CASSSFGTGENYEQYF.

The chain employs TRBV9 and TRBJ1-4; tentative D call: TRBD1 (6 bases). CDR1 is SGDLS, CDR2 YYNGEE, per germline. This CDR3 is 15 amino acids long. V lost 0 bases and J lost 7, with 13 bases in between. CDR3 residues: CASSVVVGGFEKLFF. CDR3 nucleotides: TGTGCCAGCAGCGTAGTAGTAGGGGGATTTGAAAAACTGTTTTTT.

Comment on this clone: At one of its ends the junction is not consistent with the germline gene, which may arise from a read error. The J gene is TRBJ2-1, the V gene TRBV4-3; D is perhaps TRBD1 or TRBD2 (5 bases each). CDR1 is LGHNA, CDR2 YSLEER, per germline. The CDR3 has 15 amino acids. CDR3 region: CASSQEGGQNNEQFF. Here the CDR3 DNA reads TGCGCCAGTAGCCAAGAGGGCGGACAAAACAATGAGCAGTTCTTC.

The V gene is TRBV5-6, the J gene TRBJ1-2, with D possibly matching TRBD1 (6 bases). The V and J ends lost 4 bases and 3 bases respectively, with 7 bases between them. The CDR3 has 12 amino acids. Germline lookup yields CDR1 SGHDT and CDR2 YYEEEE. The CDR3 DNA reads TGTGCCAGCAGCCGGACAGACTATGGCTACACCTTC. Protein product: CASSRTDYGYTF.

J is TRBJ2-7 and V is TRBV7-2; TRBD2 matches 8 bases. This CDR3 region has 16 residues. Germline-derived CDR1 and CDR2 are SGHTA and FQGNSA. The V segment lost 5 bases and the J segment 3 bases; nucleotides outside the gene matches: 12. The CDR3 DNA reads TGTGCCAGCAGCCCCACGGGAGGGGGACCCTACTACGAGCAGTACTTC. It encodes CASSPTGGGPYYEQYF.

A few counts support this clone. V gene TRBV7-3 combines with J gene TRBJ2-1; D gene unclear. Trimming pared 5 bases from V and 4 bases from J, leaving 12 bases between. Germline CDR1 and CDR2: SGHTA and FQGTGA. The CDR3 contains 14 residues. CDR3 nucleotide sequence: TGTGCCAGCAGCCCGCTGGGCGCATACAATGAGCAGTTCTTC. Translating gives CASSPLGAYNEQFF.

This chain links TRBV29-1 with TRBJ1-1; TRBD1 might be the D (5 bases). CDR1 and CDR2 from the germline V gene are SQVTM and ANQGSEA. V lost 3 bases, J lost 5 bases, and 10 bases lay in between. The length of the CDR3 is 12 residues. CDR3 amino acids: CSVDFSGTEAFF. The DNA for the CDR3 is TGCAGCGTTGATTTCTCAGGGACTGAAGCTTTCTTT.

CDR3 amino acids: CASSSTGVGGYTF. The CDR3 coding sequence is TGTGCCAGCAGCTCGACAGGGGTGGGGGGCTACACCTTC. V gene TRBV5-6 combines with J gene TRBJ1-2; TRBD1 aligns across 8 bases. V lost 3 bases, J lost 8 bases, and 6 bases stayed unmatched. The CDR3 length is 13 residues. CDR1 is SGHDT and CDR2 is YYEEEE in the germline V gene. Filled out from reference TRBV5-6 and TRBJ1-2, the complete variable domain reads DAGVTQSPTHLIKTRGQQVTLRCSPKSGHDTVSWYQQALGQGPQFIFQYYEEEERQRGNFPDRFSGHQFPNYSSELNVNALLLGDSALYLCASSSTGVGGYTFGSGTRLTVV.

The chain couples TRBV11-1 to TRBJ1-1; D unclear. Germline loops: CDR1 SGHAT, CDR2 FQDESV (reference sequence). This CDR3 is built from 13 residues. V lost 5 bases, J lost 3 bases, and 10 bases lay in between. The CDR3 DNA follows: TGTGCCAGCAGCCTTGTCGGAGACACTGAAGCTTTCTTT. Protein product: CASSLVGDTEAFF. Together with reference TRBV11-1 and TRBJ1-1, the CDR3 gives the full variable domain: EAEVAQSPRYKITEKSQAVAFWCDPISGHATLYWYRQILGQGPELLVQFQDESVVDDSQLPKDRFSAERLKGVDSTLKIQPAELGDSAMYLCASSLVGDTEAFFGQGTRLTVV.

J is TRBJ2-3 and V is TRBV7-2, with TRBD1 as a possible D gene (5 bases). CDR1 is SGHTA and CDR2 is FQGNSA in the germline V gene. CDR3 length: 14 amino acids. Trimming took off 1 base at V and 5 bases at J, with 10 bases between the two ends. The CDR3 spells CASSLVGPQDTQYF. In nucleotides, the CDR3 is TGTGCCAGCAGCTTAGTGGGGCCACAAGATACGCAGTATTTT.

V and J are TRBV4-3 and TRBJ2-7; no clear D gene. Germline assignment: CDR1 LGHNA and CDR2 YSLEER. Trimming cost V 0 bases and J 2 bases, with 14 bases left between them. The CDR3 sequence is 16 residues long. CDR3 sequence: CASSQEVSVQTYEQYF. The CDR3 nucleotides read TGCGCCAGCAGCCAAGAGGTCAGTGTACAGACCTACGAGCAGTACTTC.

As to this clone: The junction and the germline gene differ at one end; a read error may be behind it. V usage is TRBV20-1 and J usage is TRBJ2-1, with 8 bases matching TRBD2. Germline CDR1 is DFQATT and CDR2 is SNEGSKA (reference sequence). CDR3 size: 11 residues. The chain's CDR3 is CAGGLGNEQFF. In DNA, the CDR3 is TGTGCGGGGGGATTAGGCAATGAGCAGTTCTTC.

In DNA, the CDR3 is TGTGCCTGGACCCTACAGGCTTACGAGCAGTACTTC. Residues: CAWTLQAYEQYF. The rearrangement links TRBV30 to TRBJ2-7, with D tentatively TRBD1 (5 bases). This CDR3 has 12 residues. Germline V gene sequence: CDR1 GTSNPN, CDR2 SVGIG (reference sequence). V shed 4 bases and J shed 4 bases, with 11 bases lying between them.

The CDR3 DNA reads TGTGCCAGCAGTTTAGGTCCTTTCGCGAGCACCGGGGAGCTGTTTTTT. Translated, it gives CASSLGPFASTGELFF. This sequence joins TRBV28 and TRBJ2-2, with D uncertain. The CDR3 is made up of 16 amino acids. The V gene lost 2 bases and the J gene lost 4 bases, with 14 bases spanning the gap. Germline lookup yields CDR1 MDHEN and CDR2 SYDVKM.